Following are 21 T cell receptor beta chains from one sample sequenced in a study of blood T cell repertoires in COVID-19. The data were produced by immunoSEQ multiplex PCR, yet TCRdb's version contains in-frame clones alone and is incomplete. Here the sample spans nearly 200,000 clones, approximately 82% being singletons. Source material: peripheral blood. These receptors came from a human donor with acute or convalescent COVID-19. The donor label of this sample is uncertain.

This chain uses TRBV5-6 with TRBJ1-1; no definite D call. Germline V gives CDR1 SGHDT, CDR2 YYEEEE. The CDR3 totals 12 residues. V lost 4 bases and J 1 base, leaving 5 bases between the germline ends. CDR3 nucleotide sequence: TGTGCCAGCAGCCTCAGGAACACTGAAGCTTTCTTT. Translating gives CASSLRNTEAFF.

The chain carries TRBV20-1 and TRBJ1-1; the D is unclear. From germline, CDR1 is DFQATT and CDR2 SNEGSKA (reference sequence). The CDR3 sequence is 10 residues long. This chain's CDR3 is CRGQNTEAFF. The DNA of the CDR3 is TGCAGGGGCCAGAACACTGAAGCTTTCTTT.

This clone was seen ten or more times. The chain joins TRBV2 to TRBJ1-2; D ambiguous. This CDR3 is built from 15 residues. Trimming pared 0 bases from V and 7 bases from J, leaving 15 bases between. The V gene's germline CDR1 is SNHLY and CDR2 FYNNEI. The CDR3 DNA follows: TGTGCCAGCAGTGAAGCAGTGGGCACTAGCGGTGGCTACACCTTC. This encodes CASSEAVGTSGGYTF.

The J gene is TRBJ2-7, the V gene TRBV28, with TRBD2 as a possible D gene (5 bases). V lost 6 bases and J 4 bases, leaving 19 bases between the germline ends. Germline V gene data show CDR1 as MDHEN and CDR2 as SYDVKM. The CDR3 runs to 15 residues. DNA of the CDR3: TGTGCCAGCAGCCTAGAGACGACGGGGAATTACGAGCAGTACTTC. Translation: CASSLETTGNYEQYF.

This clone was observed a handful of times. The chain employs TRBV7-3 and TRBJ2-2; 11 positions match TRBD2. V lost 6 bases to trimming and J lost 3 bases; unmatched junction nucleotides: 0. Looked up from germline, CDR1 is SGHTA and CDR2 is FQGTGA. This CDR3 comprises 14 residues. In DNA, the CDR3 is TGTGCCAGCAGACTAGCGGGGGACACCGGGGAGCTGTTTTTT. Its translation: CASRLAGDTGELFF.

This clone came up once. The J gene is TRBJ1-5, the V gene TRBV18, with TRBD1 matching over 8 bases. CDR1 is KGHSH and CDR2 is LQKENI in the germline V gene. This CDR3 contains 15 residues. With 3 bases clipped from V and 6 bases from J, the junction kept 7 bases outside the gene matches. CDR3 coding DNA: TGTGCCAGCTCACCCGACAGGGGCATCGGTCAGCCCCAGCATTTT. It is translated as CASSPDRGIGQPQHF.

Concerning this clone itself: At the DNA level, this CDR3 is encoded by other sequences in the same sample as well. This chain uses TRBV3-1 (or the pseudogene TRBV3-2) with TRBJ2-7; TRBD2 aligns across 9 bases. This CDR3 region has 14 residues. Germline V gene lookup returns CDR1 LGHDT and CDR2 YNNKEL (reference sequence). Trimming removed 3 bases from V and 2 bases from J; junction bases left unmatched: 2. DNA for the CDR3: TGTGCCAGCAGCCAGGCTAGCGGGGCCTACGAGCAGTACTTC. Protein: CASSQASGAYEQYF.

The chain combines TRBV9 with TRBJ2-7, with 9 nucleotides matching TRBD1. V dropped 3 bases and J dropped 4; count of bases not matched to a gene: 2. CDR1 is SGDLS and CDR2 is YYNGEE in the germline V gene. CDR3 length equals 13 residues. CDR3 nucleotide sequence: TGTGCCAGCAGCGCCGGGACAGGGTACGAGCAGTACTTC. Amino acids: CASSAGTGYEQYF.

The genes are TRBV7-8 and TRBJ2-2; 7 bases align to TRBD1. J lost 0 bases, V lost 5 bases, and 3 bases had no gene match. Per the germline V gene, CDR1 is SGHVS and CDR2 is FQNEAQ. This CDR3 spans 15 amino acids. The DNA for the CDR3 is TGTGCCAGCAGCCCGACAGGGTCGAACACCGGGGAGCTGTTTTTT. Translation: CASSPTGSNTGELFF.

The CDR3 spells CASSDRTGITYEQYF. In DNA form, the CDR3 reads TGTGCCAGCAGTGATAGGACAGGGATTACCTACGAGCAGTACTTC. The genes are TRBV2 and TRBJ2-7; the match to TRBD1 covers 8 bases. V shed 3 bases and J 2 bases; nucleotides not matched to a gene: 6. The CDR3 extends over 15 amino acids. Germline values: CDR1 SNHLY, CDR2 FYNNEI.

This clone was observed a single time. The CDR3: CASSYERDQFF. The CDR3 DNA sequence: TGTGCCAGCAGTTATGAGCGGGATCAGTTCTTC. V gene TRBV6-6 combines with J gene TRBJ2-1, with 7 positions matching TRBD2. V shed 3 bases and J 13 bases; nucleotides not matched to a gene: 3. CDR3 size: 11 residues. Per germline, CDR1 MNHNY and CDR2 SVGAGI (reference sequence).

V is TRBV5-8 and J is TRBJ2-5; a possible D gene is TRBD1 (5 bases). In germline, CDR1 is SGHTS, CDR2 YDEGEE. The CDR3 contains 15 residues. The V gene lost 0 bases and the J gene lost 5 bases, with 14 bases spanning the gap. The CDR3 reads CASSLARVGPETQYF. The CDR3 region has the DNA TGTGCCAGCAGCTTGGCCAGGGTTGGGCCCGAGACCCAGTACTTC. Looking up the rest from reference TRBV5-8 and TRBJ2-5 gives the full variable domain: EAGVTQSPTHLIKTRGQQATLRCSPISGHTSVYWYQQALGLGLQFLLWYDEGEERNRGNFPPRFSGRQFPNYSSELNVNALELEDSALYLCASSLARVGPETQYFGPGTRLLVL.

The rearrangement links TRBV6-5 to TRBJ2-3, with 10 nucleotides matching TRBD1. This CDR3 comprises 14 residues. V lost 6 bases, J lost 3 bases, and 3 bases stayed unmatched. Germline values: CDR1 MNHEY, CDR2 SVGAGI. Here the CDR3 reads CASRTGGETDTQYF. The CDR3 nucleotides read TGTGCCAGCAGGACAGGGGGCGAGACAGATACGCAGTATTTT.

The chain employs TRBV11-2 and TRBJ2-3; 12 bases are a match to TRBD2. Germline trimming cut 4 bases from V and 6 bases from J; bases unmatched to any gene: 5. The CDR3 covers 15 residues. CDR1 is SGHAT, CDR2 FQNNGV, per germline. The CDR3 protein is CASSSGLAGKDTQYF. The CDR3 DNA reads TGTGCCAGCAGCTCTGGACTAGCGGGAAAGGATACGCAGTATTTT.

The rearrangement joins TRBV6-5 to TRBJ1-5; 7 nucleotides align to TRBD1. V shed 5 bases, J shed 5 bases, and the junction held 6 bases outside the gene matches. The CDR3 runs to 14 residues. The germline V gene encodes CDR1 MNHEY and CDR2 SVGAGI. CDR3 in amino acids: CASSQDRLDQPQHF. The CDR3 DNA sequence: TGTGCCAGCAGTCAGGACAGGTTGGATCAGCCCCAGCATTTT.

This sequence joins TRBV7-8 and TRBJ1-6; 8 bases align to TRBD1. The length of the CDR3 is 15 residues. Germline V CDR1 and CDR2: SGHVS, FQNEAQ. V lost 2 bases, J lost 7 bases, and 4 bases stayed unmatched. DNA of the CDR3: TGTGCCAGCAGCTTATCAGGGGACAGGAATTCACCCCTCCACTTT. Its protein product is CASSLSGDRNSPLHF.

DNA of the CDR3: TGCGCCAGCAGCTCCACATTGAACACTGAAGCTTTCTTT. Residues: CASSSTLNTEAFF. The chain joins TRBV5-1 to TRBJ1-1; no definite D call. The V and J ends lost 3 bases and 0 bases respectively, with 6 bases between them. This CDR3 has 13 residues. Germline V gene data show CDR1 as SGHRS and CDR2 as YFSETQ.

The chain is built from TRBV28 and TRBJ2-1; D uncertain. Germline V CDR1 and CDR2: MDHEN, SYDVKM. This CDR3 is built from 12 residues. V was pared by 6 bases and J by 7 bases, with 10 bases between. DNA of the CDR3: TGTGCCAGCAGCCTAGTCCGTAATGAGCAGTTCTTC. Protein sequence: CASSLVRNEQFF.

The CDR3, as DNA: TGCGCCAGCAGTTCCCGACTAGCGGGAGGGCCGTACAATGAGCAGTTCTTC. It codes for CASSSRLAGGPYNEQFF. The gene calls are TRBV10-1 and TRBJ2-1; 14 nucleotides agree with TRBD2. CDR1 is WNHNN and CDR2 is SYGVQD in the germline V gene (reference sequence). V shed 5 bases and J 4 bases; nucleotides not matched to a gene: 7. This CDR3 comprises 17 residues.

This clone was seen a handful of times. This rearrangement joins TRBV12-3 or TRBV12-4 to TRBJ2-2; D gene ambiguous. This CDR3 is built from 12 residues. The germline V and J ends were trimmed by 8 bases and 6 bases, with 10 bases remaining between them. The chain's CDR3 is CASHKPPGELFF. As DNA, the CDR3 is TGTGCCAGCCACAAACCTCCCGGGGAGCTGTTTTTT.

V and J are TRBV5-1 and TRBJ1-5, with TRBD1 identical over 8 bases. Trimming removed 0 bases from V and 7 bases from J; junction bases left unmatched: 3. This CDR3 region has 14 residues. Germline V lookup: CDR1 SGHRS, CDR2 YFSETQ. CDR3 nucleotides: TGCGCCAGCAGCTTGGGACAGGGGTACCAGCCCCAGCATTTT. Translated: CASSLGQGYQPQHF.